These T cell receptor beta chains were read from a single sample in a study of T cell responses to AZD1222 COVID-19 vaccine. Clones were read by immunoSEQ multiplex PCR, and TCRdb kept only the in-frame ones, dropping some. Of about 130,000 clones in the sample, 85% were seen once. This material consisted of peripheral blood, taken 28 days after the second AZD1222 dose. The receptors come from an adult who received the AZD1222 COVID-19 vaccine. Both conserved end residues are part of each CDR3. The D gene is left open where the match is weak. The listing skips clone size in some rows; elsewhere it reads once, few, many or a size class.

j_call clone_size v_call d_call cdr3_nt cdr3_aa
TRBJ2-5 once TRBV5-1 TRBD2 TGCGCCAGCAGCCCGGGGGGGTTGCCGCAGGGGATTCAAGAGACCCAGTACTTC CASSPGGLPQGIQETQYF
TRBJ1-4 . TRBV6-5 TRBD1 TGTGCCAGCAGTCCGACAGGGGGGTTCGGTGAAAAACTGTTTTTT CASSPTGGFGEKLFF
TRBJ1-5 . TRBV27 . TGTGCCAGCAGTTTGTTAATCGGTCAGCCCCAGCATTTT CASSLLIGQPQHF
TRBJ1-2 . TRBV6-5 TRBD1 TGTGCCAGCAGCTGGGAGGGGGCTCGGGGCTACACCTTC CASSWEGARGYTF
TRBJ2-1 . TRBV2 TRBD2 TGTGCCAGCACCCGGACTAGCGGGGGGGTGAATGAGCAGTTCTTC CASTRTSGGVNEQFF
TRBJ1-5 . TRBV19 TRBD1 TGTGCCAGTAGTATAGACGGGACAGGCGGTCAGCCCCAGCATTTT CASSIDGTGGQPQHF
TRBJ1-4 few TRBV3-1/TRBV3-2 . TGTGCCAGCAGCCAAGGCTCGACCCAGGGGACTCATGAAAAACTGTTTTTT CASSQGSTQGTHEKLFF
TRBJ1-1 . TRBV19 . TGTGCCAGTAGTGATGCAGGTTTGAACACTGAAGCTTTCTTT CASSDAGLNTEAFF
TRBJ2-7 . TRBV5-1 . TGCGCCAGCAGCTTAGACAGATACTACGAGCAGTACTTC CASSLDRYYEQYF
TRBJ2-7 . TRBV11-2 . TGTGCCAGCAGCCCCCTCGGGCCTGGGGCGCAGTACTTC CASSPLGPGAQYF
TRBJ2-3 . TRBV7-2 . TGTGCCAGCAGCGGTGGGTCTACGCAGTATTTT CASSGGSTQYF
TRBJ2-7 . TRBV7-2 . TGTGCCAGCAGCCCTCAGACAGGCTCTGGGCAGTACTTC CASSPQTGSGQYF
TRBJ2-7 . TRBV13 TRBD1 TGTGCCAGCAGCTCGACAGGGGGCTACGAGCAGTACTTC CASSSTGGYEQYF
TRBJ1-4 . TRBV9 . TGTGCCAGCAGCCTCCCGGGCATGCGTGAAAAACTGTTTTTT CASSLPGMREKLFF
TRBJ1-1 few TRBV6-5 TRBD1 TGTGCCAGCAGTCGACAGGGACTGAACACTGAAGCTTTCTTT CASSRQGLNTEAFF
TRBJ1-4 few TRBV3-1/TRBV3-2 . TGTGCCAGCAGCCAAGAAGGAGTCGGAAAGGCGAATGAAAAACTGTTTTTT CASSQEGVGKANEKLFF
TRBJ1-4 . TRBV7-9 . TGTGCCAGCAGCTTGGGGGTCAGGGAAAATGAAAAACTGTTTTTT CASSLGVRENEKLFF
TRBJ1-5 . TRBV7-6 TRBD1 TGTGCCAGCAGTTCGCAAACAGGGGATCAGCCCCAGCATTTT CASSSQTGDQPQHF
TRBJ2-7 . TRBV2 . TGTGCCAGCAGTGTTGGGTTGGAAACCTACGAGCAGTACTTC CASSVGLETYEQYF
TRBJ2-2 . TRBV5-8 . TGTGCCAGCAGCTTGGTGGGGACCACCGGGGAGCTGTTTTTT CASSLVGTTGELFF
TRBJ1-6 . TRBV28 . TGTGCCAGCAGTTTCTCGGGGGTTCGGGCACCCCTCCACTTT CASSFSGVRAPLHF
TRBJ1-5 . TRBV2 . TGTGCCGGATACCCACGTGGGGGTGTGCGGGAGAAATTT CAGYPRGGVREKF
TRBJ2-5 many TRBV6-2/TRBV6-3 TRBD2 TGTGCCAGCAGTTACGAGGGGAGGGTGGAGACCCAGTACTTC CASSYEGRVETQYF
TRBJ2-7 . TRBV7-2 TRBD2 TGTGCCAGCAGCTTAGCCAGCGGGGGGGCCTACGAGCAGTACTTC CASSLASGGAYEQYF
TRBJ2-1 once TRBV2 . TGTGCCGGGAATATCTACTCCTACAATGAGCAGTTCTTC CAGNIYSYNEQFF
TRBJ2-3 . TRBV5-1 . TGCGCCAGCAGCTTGGTCGGGACGGGGCCCACAGATACGCAGTATTTT CASSLVGTGPTDTQYF
TRBJ2-7 . TRBV5-8 TRBD1 TGTGCCAGCAGCTTGGGGACAGGGAGGGAGCAGTACTTC CASSLGTGREQYF
TRBJ1-2 . TRBV11-2 . TGTGCCAGCAGCTTAGATCCTGGCGGCTACTATGGCTACACCTTC CASSLDPGGYYGYTF
TRBJ1-2 . TRBV7-2 . TGTGCCAGCAGCTCTCAGGCAGGGAACTATGGCTACACCTTC CASSSQAGNYGYTF
TRBJ1-2 . TRBV7-9 . TGTGCCAGCAGCTTTACCGGGACTTCCAACGGGGGCTACACCTTC CASSFTGTSNGGYTF
TRBJ2-5 few TRBV4-1 . TGCGCCAGCAGCCAAGATCCAGCCGGGGGATTAGAGACCCAGTACTTC CASSQDPAGGLETQYF
TRBJ2-6 few TRBV7-2 . TGTGCCAGCAGCTTAGTGCACCCCCCGGGGGCCAACGTCCTGACTTTC CASSLVHPPGANVLTF
TRBJ2-1 . TRBV19 TRBD2 TGTGCCAGTAGTTTGGGCGGGGGACGAAGCAATGAGCAGTTCTTC CASSLGGGRSNEQFF
TRBJ1-4 once TRBV6-5 . TGTGCCAGCAGCCGGGGAAGTGAAAAACTGTTTTTT CASSRGSEKLFF
TRBJ2-6 . TRBV6-2/TRBV6-3 TRBD2 TGTGCCAGCGGCCAAGCGGGGGCCTTCTCTGGGGCCAACGTCCTGACTTTC CASGQAGAFSGANVLTF
TRBJ1-5 once TRBV6-5 . TGTGCCAGCAGGCGCAGGATCAATCAGCCCCAGCATTTT CASRRRINQPQHF
TRBJ1-5 . TRBV7-3 . TGTGCCAGCAGCTCCCTAGTTGGGTATGGGCCCCAGCATTTT CASSSLVGYGPQHF
TRBJ1-4 once TRBV6-5 . TGTGCCAGCAGTTACGGTGTGGGGAATGAAAAACTGTTTTTT CASSYGVGNEKLFF
TRBJ2-7 few TRBV7-9 . TGTGCCAGCAGCTTAGATTTTAGGCTAGGGAATCCAACCTACGAGCAGTACTTC CASSLDFRLGNPTYEQYF
TRBJ2-7 . TRBV7-9 . TGTGCCAGCAGCAGAGAGACCTACGAGCAGTACTTC CASSRETYEQYF
TRBJ1-4 . TRBV5-1 . TGCGCCAGCAGCTTGGACGCAGGGCAGGGTAGCGAAAAACTGTTTTTT CASSLDAGQGSEKLFF
TRBJ2-3 . TRBV3-1/TRBV3-2 TRBD1 TGTGCCAGCAGCCCACCCCCCTGGACAGGCCCTAGCACAGATACGCAGTATTTT CASSPPPWTGPSTDTQYF
TRBJ1-5 . TRBV4-1 TRBD1 TGCGCCAGCAGCCAAGATCGACAGGGGGACCCTAGCAATCAGCCCCAGCATTTT CASSQDRQGDPSNQPQHF
TRBJ1-5 . TRBV5-5 . TGTGCCAGCAGCTTGTTTCTTTGGACGGAATATAGCAATCAGCCCCAGCATTTT CASSLFLWTEYSNQPQHF
TRBJ1-3 . TRBV6-5 TRBD1 TGTGCCAGCAGTTACTCCGGGACAGAGGGAAACACCATATATTTT CASSYSGTEGNTIYF
TRBJ1-2 . TRBV5-1 . TGCGCCAGCAGCTTGTACAGCGCCGATGACTATGGCTACACCTTC CASSLYSADDYGYTF
TRBJ1-6 . TRBV6-1 . TGTGCCAGCAGTGAATTAGGGGTTGCTTCACCCCTCCACTTT CASSELGVASPLHF
TRBJ1-1 . TRBV5-1 TRBD1 TGCGCCAGCAGCGAACAGGGGGCGCCCACTGAAGCTTTCTTT CASSEQGAPTEAFF
TRBJ2-2 . TRBV13 . TGTGCCAGCAGCTTGGAAACCGGGGAGCTGTTTTTT CASSLETGELFF
TRBJ2-6 . TRBV27 . TGTGCCAGCAGTTCAGGACCGACCTCTCTATCGGAACTTTTTGGGGCCAACGTCCTGACTTTC CASSSGPTSLSELFGANVLTF
TRBJ1-2 . TRBV9 . TGTGCCAGCAGCGATACACCGAACTATGGCTACACCTTC CASSDTPNYGYTF
TRBJ2-5 . TRBV4-1 . TGCGCCAGCAGACTGGGACTTCAAGAGACCCAGTACTTC CASRLGLQETQYF